This T cell receptor (beta chain) appears in the sequencing data of a study of brain T cells in children with intractable seizures. Findings and caveats of the study: Patients' HCMV serostatus was unknown; virus specificity rests on CDR3 similarity alone.

Time point of the sample: blood from clinic visit 5 months post-surgery; TSC patient then seizure free. This clone appeared once. The antigen is undetermined. Germline trimming cut 3 bases from V and 4 bases from J; bases unmatched to any gene: 5. This CDR3 has 14 amino acids. Germline CDR1 reads KGHDR; CDR2 reads SFDVKD. Generated by immunoSEQ multiplex PCR, the TCRdb table keeps only in-frame clones and is missing some. The sample lists hundreds of thousands of clones, more than 85% seen once, with about 5.8% in the top ten. The clonotype originates from a boy under three years old with tuberous sclerosis and intractable seizures. The starting material was peripheral blood, obtained roughly 5 months after surgery. This chain joins TRBV24-1 and TRBJ2-7, with TRBD1 identical over 7 bases. CDR3 amino acids: CATSDQDREYEQYF. The CDR3 DNA reads as TGTGCCACCAGTGATCAAGACAGGGAGTACGAGCAGTACTTC.